This T cell receptor beta chain was sequenced during a study of OX40 agonist ivuxolimab in advanced cancers. As for the study more broadly: The costimulatory receptor OX40 (CD134) was targeted by ivuxolimab, a fully human IgG2 agonistic monoclonal antibody. The paper describes the monotherapy dose-escalation part (N of about 52 patients) of the phase I trial of ivuxolimab. Of the roughly 50 dose-escalation patients, hepatocellular carcinoma was present in about 20, melanoma in approximately 15, renal cell carcinoma in 9 and head and neck cancer in 9. Patients were allowed to have had prior anti-PD-1, anti-PD-L1 or anti-CTLA-4 therapy, and 30% to 50% of the dose-escalation patients had previously received checkpoint inhibitors. The point of sequencing TCRbeta in the periphery was to test whether ivuxolimab changed TCR sequence diversity and drove clonal T-cell expansion. Partial responses occurred in three dose-escalation patients, of whom one had hepatocellular carcinoma and two had cutaneous melanoma. Intravenous ivuxolimab was administered to patients every 2 weeks at six dose levels: 0.01, 0.1, 0.3, 1.5, 3 and 10 mg/kg. In the dose-escalation cohort, 65% to 85% of patients were male, and the mean age was approximately 60 years with a range of about 20 to 80. Broad study findings and their caveats: In partial responders in the 0.1-3.0 mg/kg groups, normalized peripheral clonal expansion was found to be among the lowest, especially among CD8+ T cells. Low levels of normalized T-cell clonal expansion were also seen in some patients who did not respond. The antigen specificity of the peripheral T cells that underwent clonal expansion was not determined. After ivuxolimab, CD8+ T cells had more expanded clones than CD4+ T cells on average. Clonal expansion of both CD4+ and CD8+ blood T cells was observed from baseline to week 6 at doses 0.1 to 3.0 mg/kg.

According to the germline V gene (reference sequence), CDR1 reads LNHDA and CDR2 reads SQIVND. V lost 1 base and J lost 6 bases, and the count of bases not matched to a germline gene is 6. There are 15 amino acids in the CDR3, from cysteine to phenylalanine inclusive. The only DNA kept is the CDR3, 45 bases in frame from the first base. Turning to this clone: The antigen it recognizes is unknown. Nothing much larger sits one base from this clone, and base qualities are not available.

The trial excluded patients who had a history of autoimmune disease or who were on systemic immunosuppression. Peripheral blood for TCR sequencing was collected from all dose cohorts at baseline, on cycle 4 day 1, and on cycle 7 day 1. The samples were taken from a phase I, first-in-human, multicenter, open-label dose-escalation trial of ivuxolimab. Adults with locally advanced or metastatic head and neck squamous cell, hepatocellular, melanoma or renal cell carcinoma were enrolled in the trial. Before TCR sequencing, CD4+ T cells and CD8+ T cells were sorted from peripheral blood as separate populations. Genomic DNA was isolated from the sorted cells so that the TCRbeta CDR3 region could be sequenced. The immunoSEQ Assay was used for sequencing of TCRbeta CDR3 regions. TCRdb stores this immuneACCESS table with in-frame sequences only. Part of the clones is absent; in the studies checked, under half of the shortfall reflects unresolved V genes, and no reason is known for the rest. The sample table holds 62,000 or so clones, of which around four fifths were seen once. The ten largest clones represent 3.7% of the sample.

Sequencing used CD4+ or CD8+ T cells sorted from blood, obtained in a trial of the OX40 agonist ivuxolimab. This TCR derives from an adult with an advanced solid tumor such as melanoma, head and neck, liver or kidney cancer. The chain couples TRBV19 to TRBJ2-3; TRBD2 lines up with 8 middle nucleotides. The sequenced DNA is TGTGCCAGTAGTATAGCGCGGGGGGCGCCGGATACGCAGTATTTT. This is translated as CASSIARGAPDTQYF.